These 18 T cell receptor beta chains came from one sample sequenced in a study of Ad26.COV2.S vaccination and SARS-CoV-2 variants. Assay used: immunoSEQ multiplex PCR; TCRdb lists only in-frame clones, some missing. The data hold some 180,000 clones, with roughly 85% observed a single time. This specimen was peripheral blood, taken after recovery from COVID-19. These receptors all come from a human donor who had recovered from COVID-19.

The chain carries TRBV24-1 and TRBJ2-1; D is unresolved. Per germline, CDR1 KGHDR and CDR2 SFDVKD. This CDR3 spans 12 amino acids. V lost 5 bases and J lost 10, with 11 bases in between. The CDR3, as DNA: TGTGCCACCAGTGTTAGCAGCCAGGAGCAGTTCTTC. This gives the protein CATSVSSQEQFF.

The chain recombines TRBV6-1 with TRBJ2-1; D not certain. CDR1 MNHNS and CDR2 SASEGT come from the germline V gene. V was cut by 3 bases and J by 2 bases, with 5 bases left in between. The CDR3 is made up of 13 amino acids. The CDR3 loop is CASSESAYNEQFF. In DNA, the CDR3 is TGTGCCAGCAGTGAGTCGGCCTACAATGAGCAGTTCTTC.

This clone showed up many times. The V and J genes are TRBV4-2 and TRBJ1-2; TRBD1 matches 8 bases. The CDR3 has 14 amino acids. CDR1 is LGHNA, CDR2 YNFKEQ, per germline. V lost 4 bases, J lost 11 bases, and 12 bases stayed unmatched. This CDR3 reads CASSPFQGAQGYTF. DNA of the CDR3: TGTGCCAGCAGCCCATTTCAGGGGGCGCAGGGGTACACCTTC.

This chain links TRBV4-2 with TRBJ2-5; D is undetermined. CDR1 LGHNA and CDR2 YNFKEQ come from the germline V gene. This CDR3 comprises 14 residues. V was cut by 1 base and J by 5 bases, with 11 bases left in between. For the CDR3, the DNA is TGTGCCAGCAGCCAAGGGGGTATTTCGGAGACCCAGTACTTC. Protein: CASSQGGISETQYF.

This clone occurred a few times. This rearrangement joins TRBV3-1 (or the pseudogene TRBV3-2) to TRBJ2-5, with D tentatively TRBD1 (5 bases). CDR1 and CDR2 (germline): LGHDT, YNNKEL (reference sequence). V was shortened by 4 bases and J by 2 bases, with 20 bases between the two germline ends. This CDR3 spans 17 amino acids. As DNA, the CDR3 is TGTGCCAGCAGCCCGTTTTTTACAGGCGGTCAGCAAGAGACCCAGTACTTC. This gives the protein CASSPFFTGGQQETQYF.

The chain has TRBV13 and TRBJ2-5, with 7 bases identical to TRBD2. CDR1 PRHDT and CDR2 FYEKMQ come from the germline V gene (reference sequence). The J segment lost 0 bases and the V segment lost 3 bases, leaving 10 bases of the junction unmatched. This CDR3 has 17 amino acids. CDR3 DNA: TGTGCCAGCAGCTTGGGACGGGAGGAGAAGTACCAAGAGACCCAGTACTTC. Protein sequence: CASSLGREEKYQETQYF. The variable domain in full, completed from reference TRBV13 and TRBJ2-5, reads AAGVIQSPRHLIKEKRETATLKCYPIPRHDTVYWYQQGPGQDPQFLISFYEKMQSDKGSIPDRFSAQQFSDYHSELNMSSLELGDSALYFCASSLGREEKYQETQYFGPGTRLLVL.

The chain employs TRBV5-5 and TRBJ2-5, with 13 bases identical to TRBD2. Trimming cost V 2 bases and J 4 bases; bases outside gene matches: 5. Germline CDR1 reads SGHKS; CDR2 reads YYEKEE (reference sequence). CDR3 size: 16 residues. In DNA form, the CDR3 reads TGTGCCAGCAGCTTTGGACTAGCGGGAGTTGGAGAGACCCAGTACTTC. This sequence encodes CASSFGLAGVGETQYF.

This clone was detected a few times. This chain links TRBV30 with TRBJ2-1, with D perhaps TRBD1 (6 bases). With 4 bases removed from V and 4 bases from J, the gap between germline ends came to 11 bases. This CDR3 is 13 amino acids long. CDR1 and CDR2 (germline): GTSNPN, SVGIG (reference sequence). The CDR3 nucleotides read TGTGCCTGGAACCCGGACAGATACAATGAGCAGTTCTTC. Amino acid sequence: CAWNPDRYNEQFF. The complete variable domain, with remaining parts taken from reference TRBV30 and TRBJ2-1, reads SQTIHQWPATLVQPVGSPLSLECTVEGTSNPNLYWYRQAAGRGLQLLFYSVGIGQISSEVPQNLSASRPQDRQFILSSKKLLLSDSGFYLCAWNPDRYNEQFFGPGTRLTVL.

The chain couples TRBV9 to TRBJ2-7; TRBD2 matches at 12 bases. The CDR3 covers 14 residues. Unmatched junction bases numbered 3, after V lost 0 bases and J lost 8 bases. From germline, CDR1 is SGDLS and CDR2 YYNGEE. Here the CDR3 reads CASSVGLAGEQQYF. CDR3 DNA: TGTGCCAGCAGCGTAGGACTAGCGGGGGAACAGCAGTACTTC.

The rearrangement links TRBV2 to TRBJ1-5, with D uncertain. In germline, CDR1 is SNHLY, CDR2 FYNNEI. The CDR3 sequence is 12 residues long. Trimming pared 4 bases from V and 1 base from J, leaving 2 bases between. Written as DNA, the CDR3 is TGTGCCAGCAGTGCCAGCAATCAGCCCCAGCATTTT. As protein: CASSASNQPQHF. The full variable domain, completed using reference TRBV2 and TRBJ1-5, is EPEVTQTPSHQVTQMGQEVILRCVPISNHLYFYWYRQILGQKVEFLVSFYNNEISEKSEIFDDQFSVERPDGSNFTLKIRSTKLEDSAMYFCASSASNQPQHFGDGTRLSIL.

This clone was counted once. This specimen includes other DNA sequences encoding the same CDR3. The chain couples TRBV6-1 to TRBJ1-4; D is possibly TRBD1 (5 bases). CDR3 length equals 12 residues. Germline assignment: CDR1 MNHNS and CDR2 SASEGT. V dropped 3 bases and J dropped 7 bases, with 6 bases sitting between them. The CDR3 bases are TGTGCCAGCAGTGAGGGGGGTGAAAAACTGTTTTTT. Its translation is CASSEGGEKLFF.

CDR3 protein: CASSDGNDGYTF. As DNA, the CDR3 is TGTGCCAGCAGTGACGGGAATGATGGCTACACCTTC. This rearrangement joins TRBV9 to TRBJ1-2; D is undetermined. V was pared by 5 bases and J by 6 bases, with 11 bases between. The CDR3 contains 12 residues. The germline CDR1 and CDR2 sequences are SGDLS and YYNGEE.

The table lists this clone with a count of one. V and J are TRBV7-6 and TRBJ2-2, with 7 positions matching TRBD1. The ends lost 5 bases at V and 5 bases at J; junction bases unmatched: 2. Germline V gene sequence: CDR1 SGHVS, CDR2 FNYEAQ. This CDR3 contains 13 residues. The CDR3 spells CASSPQGTGELFF. The CDR3 bases are TGTGCCAGCAGCCCACAGGGGACCGGGGAGCTGTTTTTT. Supplemented by reference TRBV7-6 and TRBJ2-2, the full variable domain reads GAGVSQSPRYKVTKRGQDVALRCDPISGHVSLYWYRQALGQGPEFLTYFNYEAQQDKSGLPNDRFSAERPEGSISTLTIQRTEQRDSAMYRCASSPQGTGELFFGEGSRLTVL.

The CDR3 nucleotides are TGTGCCAGCAGCCTAAGCGAGATCGGGAAAGGCTACACCTTC. Translating gives CASSLSEIGKGYTF. The rearrangement links TRBV5-5 to TRBJ1-2; D remains ambiguous. CDR1 SGHKS and CDR2 YYEKEE come from the germline V gene (reference sequence). This CDR3 is built from 14 residues. Trimming took 4 bases from V and 8 from J, leaving 18 bases between them.

The CDR3 reads CASTGQGSVDTEAFF. Here the CDR3 DNA reads TGTGCCAGCACAGGGCAGGGTTCTGTCGACACTGAAGCTTTCTTT. The chain links TRBV4-2 to TRBJ1-1, with a tentative D call TRBD1 (5 bases). Germline V gene data show CDR1 as LGHNA and CDR2 as YNFKEQ. The CDR3 contains 15 residues. The V and J ends lost 7 bases and 3 bases respectively, with 18 bases between them.

To note about this clone: In the same sample, other DNA sequences code for this CDR3. The chain carries TRBV2 and TRBJ2-7; the match to TRBD1 covers 10 bases. Germline V CDR1 and CDR2: SNHLY, FYNNEI. Trimming cost V 3 bases and J 4 bases; bases outside gene matches: 6. CDR3 size: 15 residues. In DNA, the CDR3 is TGTGCCAGCAGTGAGGGGGACAGGGGACCATACGAGCAGTACTTC. Translated: CASSEGDRGPYEQYF.

J is TRBJ2-2 and V is TRBV18; 7 bases match TRBD1. CDR3 length: 16 residues. Per the germline V gene, CDR1 is KGHSH and CDR2 is LQKENI. J lost 1 base, V lost 3 bases, and 5 bases had no gene match. CDR3 nucleotides: TGTGCCAGCTCACCTTCGACAGGGATGAACACCGGGGAGCTGTTTTTT. Encoded protein: CASSPSTGMNTGELFF.

A single count supports this clone. The V call is TRBV19, the J call TRBJ1-1; 9 bases line up with TRBD1. The CDR3 sequence is 14 residues long. Germline V gives CDR1 LNHDA, CDR2 SQIVND (reference sequence). After removal of 7 bases from V and 6 bases from J, the junction contained 9 bases not matched to a gene. CDR3: CASTGTGKSPEAFF. CDR3 bases: TGTGCCAGTACAGGGACAGGGAAGTCCCCTGAAGCTTTCTTT.